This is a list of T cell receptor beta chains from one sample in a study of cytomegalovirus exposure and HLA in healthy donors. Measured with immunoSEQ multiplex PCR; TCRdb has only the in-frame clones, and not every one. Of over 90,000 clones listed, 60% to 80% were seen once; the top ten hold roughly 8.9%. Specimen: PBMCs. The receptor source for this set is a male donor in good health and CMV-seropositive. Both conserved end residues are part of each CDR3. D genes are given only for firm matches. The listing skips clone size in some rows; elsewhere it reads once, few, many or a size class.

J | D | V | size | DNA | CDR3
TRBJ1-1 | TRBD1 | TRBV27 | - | TGTGCCAGCACCGGTACAGGGGGCTTCACTGAAGCTTTCTTT | CASTGTGGFTEAFF
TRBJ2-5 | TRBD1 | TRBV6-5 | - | TGTGCCAGCAGTTTCCAGGGGGCTATCCAAGAGACCCAGTACTTC | CASSFQGAIQETQYF
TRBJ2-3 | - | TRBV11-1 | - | TGTGCCAGCAGCTTAGACCCGGCGGCAGATACGCAGTATTTT | CASSLDPAADTQYF
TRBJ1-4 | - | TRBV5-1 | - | TGCGCCAGCAGCACGGGACTGGGGGGAGAAAAACTGTTTTTT | CASSTGLGGEKLFF
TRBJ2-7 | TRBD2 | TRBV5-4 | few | TGTGCCAGCAGCTTGGGACTAGCGGGGACCTACGAGCAGTACTTC | CASSLGLAGTYEQYF
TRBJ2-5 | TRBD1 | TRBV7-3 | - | TGTGCCAGCAGCCCCCAAGGGGGCGGACAGAGAGAGACCCAGTACTTC | CASSPQGGGQRETQYF
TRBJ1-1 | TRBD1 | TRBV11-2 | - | TGTGCCAGCAGCTTTTCCCCCGGGACAGGGGGGACTGAAGCTTTCTTT | CASSFSPGTGGTEAFF
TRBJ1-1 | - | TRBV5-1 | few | TGCGCCAGCAGCGACTTAGGGAACACTGAAGCTTTCTTT | CASSDLGNTEAFF
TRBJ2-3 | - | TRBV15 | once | TGTGCCACCAGCAGAGATTCGGTGGTAACCAGCACAGATACGCAGTATTTT | CATSRDSVVTSTDTQYF
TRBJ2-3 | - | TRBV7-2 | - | TGTGCCAGCAGCTTATCACCGGGAGCCGGCCCTAGCACAGATACGCAGTATTTT | CASSLSPGAGPSTDTQYF
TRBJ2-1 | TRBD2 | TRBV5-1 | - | TGCGCCAGCAGCTTGGTGCTGGGAGGGGAGCAGTTCTTC | CASSLVLGGEQFF
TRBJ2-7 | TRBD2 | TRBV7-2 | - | TGTGCCAGCAGCTTAGCGGGGGGGAGCTCCTACGAGCAGTACTTC | CASSLAGGSSYEQYF
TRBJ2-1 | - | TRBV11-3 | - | TGTGCCAGCAGTAAAGGAGGCTGGGAGCAGTTCTTC | CASSKGGWEQFF
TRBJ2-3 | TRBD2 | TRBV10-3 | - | TGTGCCATCAGTGAGTCCCTAGCGGGAGTCGGTAAGGCAGATACGCAGTATTTT | CAISESLAGVGKADTQYF
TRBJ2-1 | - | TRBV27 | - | TGTGCCAGCAGTTTATGGCTAGCGTCGGGTGAGCAGTTCTTC | CASSLWLASGEQFF
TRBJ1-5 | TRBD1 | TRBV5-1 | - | TGCGCCAGCAGCCCAACTCAGGGGGTTAATCAGCCCCAGCATTTT | CASSPTQGVNQPQHF
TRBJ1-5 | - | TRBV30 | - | TGTGCCTGGAGTCCCGGAGGGCATCAGCCCCAGCATTTT | CAWSPGGHQPQHF
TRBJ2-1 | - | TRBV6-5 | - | TGTGCCAGCAGTTACTTTCCACTAGAAGCCTACAATGAGCAGTTCTTC | CASSYFPLEAYNEQFF
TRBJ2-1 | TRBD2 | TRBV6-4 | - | TGTGCCAGCAGTGACCATAGCGGGAGTAGAAATGAGCAGTTCTTC | CASSDHSGSRNEQFF
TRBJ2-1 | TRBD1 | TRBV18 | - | TGTGCCAGCTCACTTATGACAGGGACGAATGAGCAGTTCTTC | CASSLMTGTNEQFF
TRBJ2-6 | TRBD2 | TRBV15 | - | TGTGCCACCCTTCGAGGGCGGGGACTAGCCGATAGCTCTGGGGCCAACGTCCTGACTTTC | CATLRGRGLADSSGANVLTF
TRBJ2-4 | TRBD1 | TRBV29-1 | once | TGCAGCGTTGAAGATAGGGTGACAGGGGGCCCGGGCAAAAACATTCAGTACTTC | CSVEDRVTGGPGKNIQYF
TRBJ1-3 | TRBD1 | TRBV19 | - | TGTGCCAGTAGTATACCCGGGACAGCTGGAAACACCATATATTTT | CASSIPGTAGNTIYF
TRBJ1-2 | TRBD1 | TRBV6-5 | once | TGTGCCAGCAGCTACCGTGGACAGGGAGGATATGGCTACACCTTC | CASSYRGQGGYGYTF
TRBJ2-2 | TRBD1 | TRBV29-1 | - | TGCAGCGTGAGGACAGGGACCGGGGAGCTGTTTTTT | CSVRTGTGELFF
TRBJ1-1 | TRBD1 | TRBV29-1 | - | TGCAGCGCGGACAGGGCCCCGAACACTGAAGCTTTCTTT | CSADRAPNTEAFF
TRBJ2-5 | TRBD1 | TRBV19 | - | TGTGCCAGTAGTTTCGTGGGACAGGGGAAGGAGACCCAGTACTTC | CASSFVGQGKETQYF
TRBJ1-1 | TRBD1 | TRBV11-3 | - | TGTGCCAGCGGGTACAGGGGCGACACTGAAGCTTTCTTT | CASGYRGDTEAFF
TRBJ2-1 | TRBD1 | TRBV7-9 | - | TGTGCCAGCAGCTTACAGGGGGCGGACAATGAGCAGTTCTTC | CASSLQGADNEQFF
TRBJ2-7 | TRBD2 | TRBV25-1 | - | TGTGCCAGCAGTGAATTCAGGTCTAGCGGGATGCACGAGCAGTACTTC | CASSEFRSSGMHEQYF
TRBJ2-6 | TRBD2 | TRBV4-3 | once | TGCGCCAGCAGCCAAGATAGTAGCGGGACCGGGGCCAACGTCCTGACTTTC | CASSQDSSGTGANVLTF
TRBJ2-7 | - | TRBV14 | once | TGTGCCAGCAGCCAAGGGCTAGGGGACACCTACGAGCAGTACTTC | CASSQGLGDTYEQYF
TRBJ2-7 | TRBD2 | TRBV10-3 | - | TGTGCCATCAGTGATATTACTAGCGGGAAGTACGAGCAGTACTTC | CAISDITSGKYEQYF
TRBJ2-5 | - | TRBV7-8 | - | TGTGCCAGCAGCCCATTTGTCCAAGAGACCCAGTACTTC | CASSPFVQETQYF
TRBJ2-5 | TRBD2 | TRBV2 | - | TGTGCCAGCAGCAGGGACTACCAGGAGACCCAGTACTTC | CASSRDYQETQYF
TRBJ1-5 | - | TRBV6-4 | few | TGTGCCAGCAGCCGGGAGTTCGGTCAGCCCCAGCATTTT | CASSREFGQPQHF
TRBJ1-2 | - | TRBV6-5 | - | TGTGCCAGCAGTTACGGTCAGGCTTATGGCTACACCTTC | CASSYGQAYGYTF
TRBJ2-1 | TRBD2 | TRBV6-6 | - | TGTGCCAGCAGTGCCGGTCTAGCGGGCTACAATGAGCAGTTCTTC | CASSAGLAGYNEQFF
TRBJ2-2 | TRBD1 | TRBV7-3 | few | TGTGCCAGCAGCAAAGGGACAGGGGCCCAAACCGGGGAGCTGTTTTTT | CASSKGTGAQTGELFF
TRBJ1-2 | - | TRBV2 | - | TGTGCCAGCAGTACAGGGCGCGGCTACACCTTC | CASSTGRGYTF
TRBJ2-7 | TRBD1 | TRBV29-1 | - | TGCAGCGTTTCAGGGGGCGAGACCTACGAGCAGTACTTC | CSVSGGETYEQYF
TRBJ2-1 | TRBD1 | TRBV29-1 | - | TGCAGCGTTGGGACAGGGGGCCACAATGAGCAGTTCTTC | CSVGTGGHNEQFF
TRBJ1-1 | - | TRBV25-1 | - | TGTGCCAGCAGTGAGGTGGGAGGAGGGATGAACACTGAAGCTTTCTTT | CASSEVGGGMNTEAFF
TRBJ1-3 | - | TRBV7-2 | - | TGTGCCAGCAGCTCGACAGTCTCTGGAAACACCATATATTTT | CASSSTVSGNTIYF
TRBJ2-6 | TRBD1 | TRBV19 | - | TGTGCCAGTAGTATCCTGGGACAGGGAACCCCTGGGGCCAACGTCCTGACTTTC | CASSILGQGTPGANVLTF
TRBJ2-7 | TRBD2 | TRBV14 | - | TGTGCCAGCAGCCACCTTTTAGACCCCAGCGGGAGAGGGGAGCAGTACTTC | CASSHLLDPSGRGEQYF
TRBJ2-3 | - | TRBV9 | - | TGTGCCAGCAGCGTAGGAGGGAACGCAGATACGCAGTATTTT | CASSVGGNADTQYF
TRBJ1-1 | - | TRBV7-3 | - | TGTGCCAGCAGCCCGGATGCGGACACTGAAGCTTTCTTT | CASSPDADTEAFF